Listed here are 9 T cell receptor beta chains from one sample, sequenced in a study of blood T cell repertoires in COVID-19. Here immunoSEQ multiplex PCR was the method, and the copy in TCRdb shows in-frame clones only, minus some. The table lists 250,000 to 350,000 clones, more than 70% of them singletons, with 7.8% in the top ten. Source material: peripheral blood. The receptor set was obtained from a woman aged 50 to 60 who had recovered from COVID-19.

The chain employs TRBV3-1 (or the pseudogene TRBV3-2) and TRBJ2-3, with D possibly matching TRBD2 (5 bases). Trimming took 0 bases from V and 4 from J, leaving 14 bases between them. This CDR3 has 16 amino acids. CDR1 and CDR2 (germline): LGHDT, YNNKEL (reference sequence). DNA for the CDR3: TGTGCCAGCAGCCAAGATACGGGGATTCAGCCAGATACGCAGTATTTT. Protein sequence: CASSQDTGIQPDTQYF.

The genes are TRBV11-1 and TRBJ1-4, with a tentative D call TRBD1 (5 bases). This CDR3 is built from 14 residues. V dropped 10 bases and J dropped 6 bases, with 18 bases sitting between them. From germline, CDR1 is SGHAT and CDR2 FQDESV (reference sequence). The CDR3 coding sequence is TGTGCCACCTCAACAGACGGGGGGGATGAAAAACTGTTTTTT. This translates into CATSTDGGDEKLFF.

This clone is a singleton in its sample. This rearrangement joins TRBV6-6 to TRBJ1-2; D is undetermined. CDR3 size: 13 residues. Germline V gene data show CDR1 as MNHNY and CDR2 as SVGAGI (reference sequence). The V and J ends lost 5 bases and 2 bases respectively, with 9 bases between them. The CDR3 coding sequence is TGTGCCAGCAGTCGGGCGGCGAACTATGGCTACACCTTC. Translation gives CASSRAANYGYTF.

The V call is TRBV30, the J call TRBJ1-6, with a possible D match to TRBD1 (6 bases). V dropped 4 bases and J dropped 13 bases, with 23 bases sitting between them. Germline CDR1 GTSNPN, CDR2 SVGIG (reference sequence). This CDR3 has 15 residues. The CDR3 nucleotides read TGTGCCTGGATCAGTCATTCCAGACAGGCTGGCCCCCTCCACTTT. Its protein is CAWISHSRQAGPLHF.

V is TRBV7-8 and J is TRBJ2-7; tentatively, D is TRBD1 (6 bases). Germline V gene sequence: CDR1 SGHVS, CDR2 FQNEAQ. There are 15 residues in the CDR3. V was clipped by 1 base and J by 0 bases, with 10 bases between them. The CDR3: CASSLGQATSYEQYF. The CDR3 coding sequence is TGTGCCAGCAGCTTAGGACAGGCGACCTCCTACGAGCAGTACTTC.

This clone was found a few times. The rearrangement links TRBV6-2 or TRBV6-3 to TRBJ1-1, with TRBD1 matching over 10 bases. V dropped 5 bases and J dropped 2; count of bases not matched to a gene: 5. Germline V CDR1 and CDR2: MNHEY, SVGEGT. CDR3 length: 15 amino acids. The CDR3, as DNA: TGTGCCAGCAGTAGACAGGGGGCGGAAAACACTGAAGCTTTCTTT. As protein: CASSRQGAENTEAFF.

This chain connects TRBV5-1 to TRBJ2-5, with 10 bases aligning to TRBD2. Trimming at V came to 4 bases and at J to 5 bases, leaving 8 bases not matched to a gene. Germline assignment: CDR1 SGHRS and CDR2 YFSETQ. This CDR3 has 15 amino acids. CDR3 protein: CASSPKTSGSETQYF. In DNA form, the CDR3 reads TGCGCCAGCAGCCCTAAGACTAGCGGGTCTGAGACCCAGTACTTC.

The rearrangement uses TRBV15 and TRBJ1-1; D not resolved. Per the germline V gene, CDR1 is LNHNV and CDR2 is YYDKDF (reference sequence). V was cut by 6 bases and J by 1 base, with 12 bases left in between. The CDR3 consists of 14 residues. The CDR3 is CATRRTVPNTEAFF. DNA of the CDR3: TGTGCCACCAGGCGAACCGTACCGAACACTGAAGCTTTCTTT.

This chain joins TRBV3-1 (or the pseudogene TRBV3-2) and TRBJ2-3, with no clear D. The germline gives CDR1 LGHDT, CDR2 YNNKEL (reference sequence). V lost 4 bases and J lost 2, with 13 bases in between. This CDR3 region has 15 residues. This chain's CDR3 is CASSPPLADTDTQYF. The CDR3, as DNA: TGTGCCAGCAGCCCCCCGCTGGCAGACACAGATACGCAGTATTTT.